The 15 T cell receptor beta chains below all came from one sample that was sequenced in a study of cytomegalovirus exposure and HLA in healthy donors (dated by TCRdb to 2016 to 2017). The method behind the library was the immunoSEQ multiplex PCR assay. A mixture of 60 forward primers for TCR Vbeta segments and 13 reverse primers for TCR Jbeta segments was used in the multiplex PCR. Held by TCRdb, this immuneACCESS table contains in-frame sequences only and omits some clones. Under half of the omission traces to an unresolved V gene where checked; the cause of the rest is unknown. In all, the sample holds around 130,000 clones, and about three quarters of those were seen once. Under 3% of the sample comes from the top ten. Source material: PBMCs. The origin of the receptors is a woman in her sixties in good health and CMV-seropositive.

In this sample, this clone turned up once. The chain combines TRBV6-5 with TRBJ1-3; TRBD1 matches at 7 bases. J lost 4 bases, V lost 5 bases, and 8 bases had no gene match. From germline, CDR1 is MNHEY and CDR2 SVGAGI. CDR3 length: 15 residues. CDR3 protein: CASSISQGGGNTIYF. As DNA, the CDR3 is TGTGCCAGCAGTATCAGCCAGGGGGGCGGAAACACCATATATTTT.

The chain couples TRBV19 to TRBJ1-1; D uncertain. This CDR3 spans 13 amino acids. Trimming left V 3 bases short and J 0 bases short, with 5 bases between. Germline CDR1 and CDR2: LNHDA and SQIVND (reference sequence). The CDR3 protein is CASSIGVNTEAFF. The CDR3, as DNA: TGTGCCAGTAGTATTGGAGTGAACACTGAAGCTTTCTTT.

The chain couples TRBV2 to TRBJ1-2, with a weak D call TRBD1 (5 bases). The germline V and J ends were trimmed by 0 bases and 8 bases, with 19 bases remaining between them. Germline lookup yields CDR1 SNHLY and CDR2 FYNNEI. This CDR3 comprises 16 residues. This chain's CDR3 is CASSEALRARVGGYTF. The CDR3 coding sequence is TGTGCCAGCAGTGAAGCGCTTCGTGCCAGGGTCGGGGGCTACACCTTC. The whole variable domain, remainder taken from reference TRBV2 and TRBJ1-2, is EPEVTQTPSHQVTQMGQEVILRCVPISNHLYFYWYRQILGQKVEFLVSFYNNEISEKSEIFDDQFSVERPDGSNFTLKIRSTKLEDSAMYFCASSEALRARVGGYTFGSGTRLTVV.

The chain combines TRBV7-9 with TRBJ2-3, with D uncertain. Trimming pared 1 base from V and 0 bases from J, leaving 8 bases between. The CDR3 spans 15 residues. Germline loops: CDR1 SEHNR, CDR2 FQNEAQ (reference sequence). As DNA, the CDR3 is TGTGCCAGCAGCTTAGTTGTAACTAGCACAGATACGCAGTATTTT. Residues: CASSLVVTSTDTQYF.

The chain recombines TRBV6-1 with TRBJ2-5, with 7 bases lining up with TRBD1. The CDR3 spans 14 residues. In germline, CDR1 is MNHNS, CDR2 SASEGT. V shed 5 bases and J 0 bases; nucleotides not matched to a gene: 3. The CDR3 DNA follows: TGTGCCAGCAGTTTGGGACAGAACCAAGAGACCCAGTACTTC. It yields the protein CASSLGQNQETQYF.

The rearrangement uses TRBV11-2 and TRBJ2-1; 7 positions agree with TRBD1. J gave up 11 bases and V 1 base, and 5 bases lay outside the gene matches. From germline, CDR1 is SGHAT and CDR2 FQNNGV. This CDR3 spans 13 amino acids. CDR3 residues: CASSLGQGDKQFF. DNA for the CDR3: TGTGCCAGCAGCTTAGGGCAGGGGGACAAGCAGTTCTTC.

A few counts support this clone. CDR3 nucleotide sequence: TGTGCCAGCTCACCCCCGTCTAGCGGATCCTACGAGCAGTACTTC. It codes for CASSPPSSGSYEQYF. The chain employs TRBV18 and TRBJ2-7; 7 bases align to TRBD2. V dropped 3 bases and J dropped 1; count of bases not matched to a gene: 6. The length of the CDR3 is 15 residues. Germline V gives CDR1 KGHSH, CDR2 LQKENI.

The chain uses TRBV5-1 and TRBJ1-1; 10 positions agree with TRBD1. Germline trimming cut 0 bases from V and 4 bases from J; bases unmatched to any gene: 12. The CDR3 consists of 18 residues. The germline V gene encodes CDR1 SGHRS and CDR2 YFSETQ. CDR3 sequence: CASSLGVTGGWTSTEAFF. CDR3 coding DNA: TGCGCCAGCAGCTTGGGGGTGACAGGGGGCTGGACAAGCACTGAAGCTTTCTTT.

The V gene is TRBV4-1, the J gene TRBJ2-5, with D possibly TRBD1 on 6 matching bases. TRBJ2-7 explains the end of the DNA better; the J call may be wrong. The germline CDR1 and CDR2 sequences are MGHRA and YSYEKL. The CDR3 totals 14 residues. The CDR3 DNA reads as TGCGCCAGCGGCCCCGGGACAAGATCCTACGAGCAGTACTTC. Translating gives CASGPGTRSYEQYF.

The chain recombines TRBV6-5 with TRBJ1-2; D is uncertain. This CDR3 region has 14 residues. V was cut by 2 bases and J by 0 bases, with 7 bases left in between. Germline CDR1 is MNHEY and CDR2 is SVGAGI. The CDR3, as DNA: TGTGCCAGCAGTTACGGTACAACTAACTATGGCTACACCTTC. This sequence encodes CASSYGTTNYGYTF.

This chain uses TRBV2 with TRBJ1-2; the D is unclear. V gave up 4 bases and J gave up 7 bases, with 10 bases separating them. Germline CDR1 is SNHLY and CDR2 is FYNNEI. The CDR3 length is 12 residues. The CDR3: CASSVGRGGYTF. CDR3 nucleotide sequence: TGTGCCAGCAGTGTAGGAAGAGGTGGCTACACCTTC.

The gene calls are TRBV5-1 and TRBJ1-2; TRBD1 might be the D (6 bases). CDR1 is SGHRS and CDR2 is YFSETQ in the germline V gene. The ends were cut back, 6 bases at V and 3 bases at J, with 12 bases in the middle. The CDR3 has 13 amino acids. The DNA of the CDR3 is TGCGCCAGCAACCAGGACAGCTACTATGGCTACACCTTC. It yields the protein CASNQDSYYGYTF. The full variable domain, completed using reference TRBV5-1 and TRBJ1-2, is KAGVTQTPRYLIKTRGQQVTLSCSPISGHRSVSWYQQTPGQGLQFLFEYFSETQRNKGNFPGRFSGRQFSNSRSEMNVSTLELGDSALYLCASNQDSYYGYTFGSGTRLTVV.

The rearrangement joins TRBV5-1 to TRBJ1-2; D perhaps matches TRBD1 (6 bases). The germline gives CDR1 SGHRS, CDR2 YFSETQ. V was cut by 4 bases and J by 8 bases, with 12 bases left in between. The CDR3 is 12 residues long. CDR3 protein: CASSTGQGGYTF. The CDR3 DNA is TGCGCCAGCAGCACCGGCCAGGGGGGCTACACCTTC.

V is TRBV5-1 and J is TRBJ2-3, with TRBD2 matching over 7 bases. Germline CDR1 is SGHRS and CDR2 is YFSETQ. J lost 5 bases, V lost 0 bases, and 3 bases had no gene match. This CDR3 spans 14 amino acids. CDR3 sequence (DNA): TGCGCCAGCAGCTTGGAAGGCGGGGGAGATACGCAGTATTTT. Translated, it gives CASSLEGGGDTQYF.

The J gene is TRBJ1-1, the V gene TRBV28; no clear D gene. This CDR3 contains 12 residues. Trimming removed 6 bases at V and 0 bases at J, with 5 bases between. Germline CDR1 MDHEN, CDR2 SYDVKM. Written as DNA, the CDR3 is TGTGCCAGCAGGAGAATGAACACTGAAGCTTTCTTT. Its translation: CASRRMNTEAFF.